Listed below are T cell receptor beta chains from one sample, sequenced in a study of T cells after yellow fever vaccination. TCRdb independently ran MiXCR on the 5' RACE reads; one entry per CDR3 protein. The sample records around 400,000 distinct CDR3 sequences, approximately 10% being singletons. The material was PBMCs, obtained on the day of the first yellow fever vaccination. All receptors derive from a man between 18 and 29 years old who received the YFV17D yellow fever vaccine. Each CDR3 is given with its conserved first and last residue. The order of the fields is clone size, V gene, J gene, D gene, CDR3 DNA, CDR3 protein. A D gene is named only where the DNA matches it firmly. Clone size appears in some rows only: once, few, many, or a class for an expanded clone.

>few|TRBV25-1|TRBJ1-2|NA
TGTGCCAGCAGTGAAGGTACCGGCAACACCTTC
CASSEGTGNTF
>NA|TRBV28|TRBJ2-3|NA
TGTGCCAGCAGTTTACTCCAGGGGAATACGCAGTATTTT
CASSLLQGNTQYF
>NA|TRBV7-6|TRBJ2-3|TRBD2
TGTGCCAGCAGCTTAGCAACAGCGGGGGGGCCCCAAGATACGCAGTATTTT
CASSLATAGGPQDTQYF
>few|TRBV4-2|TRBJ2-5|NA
TGTGCCAGCAGCCAAGAGCTTATACGGGAGACCCAGTACTTC
CASSQELIRETQYF
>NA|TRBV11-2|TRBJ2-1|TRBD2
TGTGCCAGCAGCTTAGGTCTAGCGGGGGGGGGTTCCGATGAGCAGTTCTTC
CASSLGLAGGGSDEQFF
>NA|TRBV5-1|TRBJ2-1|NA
TGCGCCAGCAGGGCAGCGGGTGAGCAGTTCTTC
CASRAAGEQFF
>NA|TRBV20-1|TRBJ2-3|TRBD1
TGCAGTGCTTGGACGGGACAGACCTGCGGTCTCGCCGTGTTGAGCACAGATACGCAGTATTTT
CSAWTGQTCGLAVLSTDTQYF
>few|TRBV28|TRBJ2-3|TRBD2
TGTGCCACCGCTAGCGGGGGGGCCGTGCCAGATACGCAGTATTTT
CATASGGAVPDTQYF
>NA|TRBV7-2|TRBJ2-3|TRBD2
TGTGCCAGCAGCTTAGGGCCAGCGGGGCACACAGATACGCAGTATTTT
CASSLGPAGHTDTQYF
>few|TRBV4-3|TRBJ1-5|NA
TGCGCCAGCAGCCCGACCTTGCAGCATAGCAATCAGCCCCAGCATTTT
CASSPTLQHSNQPQHF
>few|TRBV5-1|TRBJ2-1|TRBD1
TGCGCCAGCAGCAACCTACCGTGGGGACAGGTGAACAATGAGCAGTTCTTC
CASSNLPWGQVNNEQFF
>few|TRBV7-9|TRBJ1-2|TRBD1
TGTGCCAGCAGCCCGATGGACAGGCGAGCTAACTATGGCTACACCTTC
CASSPMDRRANYGYTF
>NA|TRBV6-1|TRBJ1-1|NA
TGTGCCAGCAGTACGACAGCGAACACTGAAGCTTTCTTT
CASSTTANTEAFF
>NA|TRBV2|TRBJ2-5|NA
TGTGCCAGCAGTGAGAGAGGGGACCCGGAGACCCAGTACTTC
CASSERGDPETQYF
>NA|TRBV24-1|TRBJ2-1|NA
TGTGCCACCAGTGACCTTACACTCAATGAGCAGTTCTTC
CATSDLTLNEQFF
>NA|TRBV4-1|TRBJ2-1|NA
TGCGCCAGCAGCCAAGACCAGTGGTCCTACAATGAGCAGTTCTTC
CASSQDQWSYNEQFF
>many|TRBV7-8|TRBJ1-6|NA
TGTGCCAGCAGCTTAGGGGATTCACCCCTCCACTTT
CASSLGDSPLHF
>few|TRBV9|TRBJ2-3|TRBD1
TGTGCCAGCAGCAAAACAGGGGTAGGCACAGATACGCAGTATTTT
CASSKTGVGTDTQYF
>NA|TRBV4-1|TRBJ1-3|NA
TGCGCCAGCAAGGTCACGGACGTAGCTGGAAACACCATATATTTT
CASKVTDVAGNTIYF
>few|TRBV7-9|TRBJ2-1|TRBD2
TGTGCCAGCAGCTCAACCCTAGCGGGGGCCTACAATGAGCAGTTCTTC
CASSSTLAGAYNEQFF
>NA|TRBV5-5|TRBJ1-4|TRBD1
TGTGCCAGCAGCAAGTTGGACAGGGATTATGAAAAACTGTTTTTT
CASSKLDRDYEKLFF
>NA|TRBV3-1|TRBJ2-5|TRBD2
TGTGCCAGCAGCGGCCGTTTTCTCTACGGGACTAGCGGGGTCTTGGAGACCCAGTACTTC
CASSGRFLYGTSGVLETQYF
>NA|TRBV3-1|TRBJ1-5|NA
TGTGCCAGCAGTCAATTCGGATCAGGCGATAGCAATCAGCCCCAGCATTTT
CASSQFGSGDSNQPQHF
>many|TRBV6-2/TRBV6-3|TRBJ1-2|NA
TGTGCCAGCAGTTACGTCCGACTCTATGGCTACACCTTC
CASSYVRLYGYTF
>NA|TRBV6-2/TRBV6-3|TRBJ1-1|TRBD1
TGTGCCAGCAGTTCCCCAAGACAGGGACACACTGAAGCTTTCTTT
CASSSPRQGHTEAFF
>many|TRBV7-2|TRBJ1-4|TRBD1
TGTGCCAGCAGCTCATCGACAGGGTGGGCTGAAAAACTGTTTTTT
CASSSSTGWAEKLFF
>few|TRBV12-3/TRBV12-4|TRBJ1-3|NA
TGTGCCAGCAGAGCACCGGGACCCTCTGGAAACACCATATATTTT
CASRAPGPSGNTIYF
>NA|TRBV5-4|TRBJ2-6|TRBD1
TGTGCCAGCAGCATGAGGACAGGGTACCCGGATGACGGGGCCAACGTCCTGACTTTC
CASSMRTGYPDDGANVLTF
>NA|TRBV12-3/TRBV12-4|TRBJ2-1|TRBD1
TGTGCCAGCAGTCAACGACAGGGCTACAATGAGCAGTTCTTC
CASSQRQGYNEQFF
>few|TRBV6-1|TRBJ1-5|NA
TGTGCCAGCAGCTCCGGGACTACGTCCAATCAGCCCCAGCATTTT
CASSSGTTSNQPQHF
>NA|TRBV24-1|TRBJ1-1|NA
TGTGCCACCAGTGATTCTCTTCGGGGGAAGCAGGGCCTTCCTTCTGAAGCTTTCTTT
CATSDSLRGKQGLPSEAFF
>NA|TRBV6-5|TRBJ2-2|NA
TGTGCCAGCAGCCCCATCGGGCAGGGGGGTACCGGGGAGCTGTTTTTT
CASSPIGQGGTGELFF
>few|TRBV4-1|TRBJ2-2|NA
TGCGCCAGCAGCGGAAGCGGGGAGCTGTTTTTT
CASSGSGELFF
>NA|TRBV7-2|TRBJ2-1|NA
TGTGCCAGCAGCTTAAGTACGAACTTAGGGGAGCAGTTCTTC
CASSLSTNLGEQFF
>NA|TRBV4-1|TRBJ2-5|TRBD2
TGCGCCAGCAGCCAGGAAGCGGGGTTTTGGGAGACCCAGTACTTC
CASSQEAGFWETQYF
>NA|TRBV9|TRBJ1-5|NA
TGTGCCAGCAGCGTAGGCTCCCAGGCCCAGGGGCCCCAGCATTTT
CASSVGSQAQGPQHF
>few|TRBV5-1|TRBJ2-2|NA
TGCGCCAGCAGCTTCTCTCCGCCCACCGGGGAGCTGTTTTTT
CASSFSPPTGELFF
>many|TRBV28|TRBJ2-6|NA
TGTGCCAGCAGGCTCTACTCGGGACTCAGCTCTGGGGCCAACGTCCTGACTTTC
CASRLYSGLSSGANVLTF
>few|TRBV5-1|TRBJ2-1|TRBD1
TGTGCCAGCAGCCTAAGACAGGGGGCGGATGAGCAGTTCTTC
CASSLRQGADEQFF
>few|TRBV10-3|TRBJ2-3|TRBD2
TGTGCCATCAGTGAGCCAAGCGGGGGGGTCACAGATACGCAGTATTTT
CAISEPSGGVTDTQYF
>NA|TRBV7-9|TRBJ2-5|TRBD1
TGTGCCAGCAGCTTATACAGTCGACAGGGGGCCTGGGAGACCCAGTACTTC
CASSLYSRQGAWETQYF
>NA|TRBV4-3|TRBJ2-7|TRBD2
TGCGCCAGCAGCCCCTCCAGCGGGGTCGGCGACGAGCAGTACTTC
CASSPSSGVGDEQYF
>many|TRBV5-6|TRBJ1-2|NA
TGTGCCAGCAGCCCCCGACCGGAATACACTAACTATGGCTACACCTTC
CASSPRPEYTNYGYTF
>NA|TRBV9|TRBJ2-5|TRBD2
TGTGCCAGCAGCGTAGCCCCGGGGGGGCAGGAGACCCAGTACTTC
CASSVAPGGQETQYF
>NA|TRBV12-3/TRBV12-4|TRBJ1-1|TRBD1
TGTGCCAGCAGTGGGCCCAGGGGGCAGATGGACACTGAAGCTTTCTTT
CASSGPRGQMDTEAFF
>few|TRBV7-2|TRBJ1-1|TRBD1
TGTGCCAGCAGTCAGTTAGGACAGGGTGGAGCTGAAGCTTTCTTT
CASSQLGQGGAEAFF
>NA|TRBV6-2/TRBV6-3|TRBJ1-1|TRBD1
TGTGCCAGCATTAACCTTGGACAGGACTACACTGAAGCTTTCTTT
CASINLGQDYTEAFF
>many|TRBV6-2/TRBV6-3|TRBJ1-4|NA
TGTGCCAGCAGTCCAGGACAGCGGCCTACTACAACTAATGAAAAACTGTTTTTT
CASSPGQRPTTTNEKLFF
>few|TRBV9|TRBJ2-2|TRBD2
TGTGCCAGCAGCGTAGGCGGGGGGGCCCCTAACGGGGAGCTGTTTTTT
CASSVGGGAPNGELFF